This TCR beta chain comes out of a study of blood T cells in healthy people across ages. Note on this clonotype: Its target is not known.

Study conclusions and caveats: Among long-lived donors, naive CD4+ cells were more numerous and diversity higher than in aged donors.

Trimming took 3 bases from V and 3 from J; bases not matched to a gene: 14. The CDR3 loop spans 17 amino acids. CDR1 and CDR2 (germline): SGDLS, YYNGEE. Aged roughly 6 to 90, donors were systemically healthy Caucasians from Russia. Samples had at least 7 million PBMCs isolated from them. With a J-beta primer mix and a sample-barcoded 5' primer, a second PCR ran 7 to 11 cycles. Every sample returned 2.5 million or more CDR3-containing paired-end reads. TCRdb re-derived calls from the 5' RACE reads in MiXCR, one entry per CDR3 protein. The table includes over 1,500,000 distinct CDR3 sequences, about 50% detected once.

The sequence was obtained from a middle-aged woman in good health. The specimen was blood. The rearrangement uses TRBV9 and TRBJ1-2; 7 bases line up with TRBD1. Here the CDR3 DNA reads TGTGCCAGCAGCGCAGACCTGAACAGGGGTTCCTACTATGGCTACACCTTC. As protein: CASSADLNRGSYYGYTF.